This T cell receptor (beta chain) is from a study of identical twins (dated by TCRdb to between 2015 and 2016). A note on the overall study: TCR alpha and beta repertoires from monozygotic twins, unrelated adults of various ages and cord blood were deep-sequenced to test whether fetal clonotypes persist. To rule out contamination, the twin experiments were replicated at different times with different library preparation protocols. Broad study findings and their caveats: Fewer insertions were carried by abundant cord blood beta clonotypes, a similar but weaker trend appeared in young adult naive repertoires, and no such trend appeared in memory repertoires. In monozygotic twins, out-of-frame TCR alpha sharing was systematically underestimated by recombination models, although the models agreed with sharing between unrelated individuals. Conclusions relied on cross-sectional statistical analysis, since the same donors could not be followed over many years. The excess sharing between twins in beta out-of-frame sequences was weaker because fewer shared sequences reduced the signal-to-noise ratio. Zero-insertion analyses could be partly confounded by invariant T cells such as MAIT and iNKT, although diverse VJ usage argued against such confounding for most clonotypes. Compared with coincidental sharing between unrelated individuals, out-of-frame TCR alpha sequences shared between twins showed an excess of sequences with low generation probability.

This clonotype showed up many times. The target of this receptor is not known. Base qualities are not at hand, and no much larger clone is one base apart. Every donor was a healthy Caucasian. The twin cohort comprised three pairs of female monozygotic twins, all aged roughly 18 to 29 years. CD4+ and CD8+ T cell populations were isolated with positive isolation kits from Invitrogen. Library preparation used 5' RACE. Sequencing was carried out with an Illumina HiSeq 2000. A universal primer binding site was introduced by template switching, and a unique molecular identifier was present in the final cDNA, enabling accurate counting of TCR cDNA molecules. First-strand cDNA for TCR alpha and beta chains was synthesized from specific primers in the conserved constant-segment region. To control for contamination, every cDNA library was double barcoded, receiving both a SMART-Mk sample barcode and Illumina barcodes. TruSeq adapter sequences, together with Illumina sample barcodes, were added in two successive PCR steps. TCR alpha and beta cDNA libraries were sequenced on the Illumina HiSeq platform with custom primers. The authors processed their data as follows. Raw reads were processed with MiGEC to extract unique molecular identifiers, and MiXCR was used to determine CDR3 positions. Recombination models were inferred per individual with the repgenHMM and IGoR tools using an EM algorithm. Shared clonotypes were analyzed with the tcR package in R, and sharing was normalized by the product of cloneset sizes. Out-of-frame nonproductive sequences were analyzed to study raw recombination free of thymic and clonal selection effects. The public reads were reprocessed in TCRdb via fastp at Q25 and MiXCR, keeping in-frame beta chains. Entries that share a CDR3 protein sequence are merged under the most common genes and DNA. For this entry, the V and J calls and clone size follow TCRdb and not the study's own pipeline. Here the sample has 260,000 or so distinct CDR3 sequences; 7% to 8.5% occur a single time. The ten largest account for over 5% of the sample.

From a lookup of the germline V gene, CDR1 and CDR2 are SGHTA and FQGNSA. The CDR3 holds 12 amino acids from the cysteine to the phenylalanine. Just the 36-base CDR3 DNA is kept, in frame starting at base 1. V is trimmed back by 1 base and J by 15 bases, and the junction contains 4 bases that no gene match accounts for. The same data also went into a second study, on yellow fever vaccine responses in identical twins. As noted in the second study: The T cell response to vaccination in identical twins was reported by the authors to appear partly convergent and partly personalized. In the study, vaccine-responding T cell clones were precisely tracked in identical twins.

The sample taken for sequencing was CD8+ T cells sorted from blood. This TCR derives from a woman between 18 and 30 years old in good health. The V and J genes are TRBV7-2 and TRBJ2-1, and 9 junction bases match TRBD1. The DNA sequence is as follows: TGTGCCAGCAGCTTAGTGGGACAGGGCGGGTTCTTC. It translates as CASSLVGQGGFF.